Each of the 20 T cell receptor beta chains below was sequenced from the same sample in a study of T cells in Graves' hyperthyroidism and ophthalmopathy. The TCR beta CDR3 regions underwent amplification using RNA transcripts as the source. The TCR CDR3 was amplified in a first-round RT-PCR using the HTBI primer set. TCRdb analysed the multiplex PCR reads with MiXCR anew, one entry per CDR3 protein. In the table there are approximately 380,000 distinct CDR3 sequences, about 18% of which are singletons. The specimen was blood. These receptors were collected from a man aged 18 to 29 with Graves' ophthalmopathy.

The rearrangement uses TRBV20-1 and TRBJ2-5; unclear D gene. Trimming cost V 2 bases and J 3 bases, with 7 bases left between them. CDR3 length: 12 residues. CDR1 is DFQATT, CDR2 SNEGSKA, per germline (reference sequence). The CDR3 DNA reads TGCAGTGCTAGAATGCTTGAAGAGACCCAGTACTTC. This encodes CSARMLEETQYF.

The genes are TRBV20-1 and TRBJ2-3; 11 nucleotides agree with TRBD2. The CDR3 totals 18 residues. J gave up 4 bases and V 6 bases, and 18 bases lay outside the gene matches. CDR1 is DFQATT, CDR2 SNEGSKA, per germline (reference sequence). The CDR3 sequence is CSAIRRSGGARWSDTQYF. CDR3 DNA: TGCAGTGCCATACGCCGTAGCGGGGGGGCCAGGTGGTCAGATACGCAGTATTTT.

This clonotype was counted ten times or more. This chain links TRBV12-3 or TRBV12-4 with TRBJ2-1; 8 bases agree with TRBD1. CDR3 size: 12 residues. V dropped 7 bases and J dropped 13; count of bases not matched to a gene: 9. The CDR3 reads CASIFGQGRQFF. CDR3 sequence (DNA): TGTGCCAGCATTTTCGGACAGGGTCGACAGTTCTTC.

This clonotype was recorded at least ten times. The chain carries TRBV7-6 and TRBJ2-5; D gene ambiguous. The CDR3 runs to 15 residues. The germline CDR1 and CDR2 sequences are SGHVS and FNYEAQ. Trimming shortened V by 5 bases and J by 1 base, and 14 bases separated the two germline ends. CDR3: CASSAVGGFQETQYF. The CDR3 coding sequence is TGTGCCAGCAGCGCTGTGGGCGGCTTCCAAGAGACCCAGTACTTC.

V usage is TRBV11-2 and J usage is TRBJ2-6; D unresolved. Germline V gives CDR1 SGHAT, CDR2 FQNNGV. V lost 4 bases, J lost 0 bases, and 4 bases lay in between. This CDR3 is 14 amino acids long. The CDR3 sequence is CASSSNSGANVLTF. CDR3 sequence (DNA): TGTGCCAGCAGCTCCAACTCTGGGGCCAACGTCCTGACTTTC.

This clonotype appeared a few times. This sequence joins TRBV12-3 or TRBV12-4 and TRBJ1-2; D perhaps matches TRBD1 (6 bases). V lost 5 bases and J lost 9, with 13 bases in between. This CDR3 spans 12 amino acids. The CDR3 nucleotides read TGTGCCAGCAGTCTAACAGGGAGTCGCTACACCTTC. The encoded protein is CASSLTGSRYTF.

The chain couples TRBV2 to TRBJ2-2; 11 bases agree with TRBD2. V lost 7 bases to trimming and J lost 7 bases; unmatched junction nucleotides: 8. This CDR3 contains 15 residues. The germline CDR1 and CDR2 sequences are SNHLY and FYNNEI. CDR3 loop: CASTSGGPYNGELFF. In nucleotides, the CDR3 is TGTGCCAGCACTAGCGGGGGGCCTTATAACGGGGAGCTGTTTTTT. The entire variable domain, with the rest obtained from reference TRBV2 and TRBJ2-2, is as follows: EPEVTQTPSHQVTQMGQEVILRCVPISNHLYFYWYRQILGQKVEFLVSFYNNEISEKSEIFDDQFSVERPDGSNFTLKIRSTKLEDSAMYFCASTSGGPYNGELFFGEGSRLTVL.

In its sample, this clonotype was seen a few times. The V gene is TRBV2, the J gene TRBJ2-5; a possible D gene is TRBD2 (5 bases). The CDR3 totals 11 residues. The V and J ends lost 7 bases and 3 bases respectively, with 6 bases between them. Germline CDR1 and CDR2: SNHLY and FYNNEI. The CDR3 bases are TGTGCCAGCACGCGGGAAGAGACCCAGTACTTC. Its translation is CASTREETQYF.

This clonotype has only a few counts. The V gene is TRBV2, the J gene TRBJ2-2, with TRBD2 as a possible D gene (5 bases). V lost 0 bases, J lost 4 bases, and 15 bases lay in between. The CDR3 is 17 amino acids. Germline V lookup: CDR1 SNHLY, CDR2 FYNNEI. This CDR3 is CASSEALRVASTGELFF. CDR3 sequence (DNA): TGTGCCAGCAGTGAAGCGCTGAGGGTCGCAAGCACCGGGGAGCTGTTTTTT.

A few counts support this clonotype. The chain joins TRBV10-1 to TRBJ2-2, with 8 bases aligning to TRBD2. CDR1 and CDR2 (germline): WNHNN, SYGVQD (reference sequence). Trimming removed 8 bases from V and 4 bases from J; junction bases left unmatched: 6. The length of the CDR3 is 14 residues. CDR3 protein: CASFVAGRTGELFF. Here the CDR3 DNA reads TGCGCCAGCTTCGTAGCGGGGCGCACCGGGGAGCTGTTTTTT.

Only one count was recorded for this clonotype. The chain's CDR3 is CSARDFSGGPSEQFF. The CDR3 nucleotides are TGCAGTGCTAGAGATTTTTCGGGGGGGCCCAGTGAGCAGTTCTTC. This rearrangement joins TRBV20-1 to TRBJ2-1, with TRBD2 matching 8 bases. CDR1 DFQATT and CDR2 SNEGSKA come from the germline V gene (reference sequence). CDR3 length: 15 residues. The junction had 10 bases not matched to a gene; V was cut back by 0 bases and J by 9 bases.

The chain carries TRBV7-9 and TRBJ1-5, with unresolved D. CDR1 is SEHNR and CDR2 is FQNEAQ in the germline V gene (reference sequence). This CDR3 region has 15 residues. V lost 2 bases to trimming and J lost 0 bases, with 8 bases between them. Written as DNA, the CDR3 is TGTGCCAGCAGCTTATTCAGGCATAGCAATCAGCCCCAGCATTTT. Its translation: CASSLFRHSNQPQHF.

This clonotype has ten or more counts. The rearrangement uses TRBV3-1 and TRBJ1-2; D unclear. The germline V gene encodes CDR1 LGHDT and CDR2 YNNKEL (reference sequence). Trimming cost V 6 bases and J 8 bases, with 19 bases left between them. This CDR3 contains 14 residues. The CDR3, as DNA: TGTGCCAGCAGAGGCCCGGGCCGCTTCGGCGGCTACACCTTC. Its protein product is CASRGPGRFGGYTF.

The chain links TRBV12-3 or TRBV12-4 to TRBJ1-6; D not certain. The CDR3 length is 14 residues. Deletions cut 3 bases from V and 12 bases from J, with 15 bases between. The CDR3 bases are TGTGCCAGCAGTTTCAAAGCGGGCACCCAACCCCTCCACTTT. The encoded protein is CASSFKAGTQPLHF.

This clonotype was observed at least ten times. V usage is TRBV7-2 and J usage is TRBJ2-2; 12 bases are shared with TRBD2. Germline lookup yields CDR1 SGHTA and CDR2 FQGNSA. Losses at the gene ends were 2 bases for V and 1 base for J; bases not matched to a gene: 5. The CDR3 spans 18 residues. Written as DNA, the CDR3 is TGTGCCAGCAGCTTACTAGCGGGGGGGGGTAAGAACACCGGGGAGCTGTTTTTT. The encoded protein is CASSLLAGGGKNTGELFF.

The chain links TRBV4-1 to TRBJ2-7; either TRBD1 or TRBD2 may fit D (6 bases each). Trimming removed 5 bases from V and 3 bases from J, with 32 bases in between. Germline V gives CDR1 MGHRA, CDR2 YSYEKL. The CDR3 totals 20 residues. In DNA form, the CDR3 reads TGCGCCAGCAGCTACCGGGGGCCAACTCGCGCTCTGGGGGCTCTCTACGAGCAGTACTTC. It is translated as CASSYRGPTRALGALYEQYF.

This clonotype was counted ten times or more. The chain carries TRBV11-2 and TRBJ2-7; TRBD1 agrees at 7 bases. The CDR3 spans 14 residues. Germline assignment: CDR1 SGHAT and CDR2 FQNNGV. Trimming removed 2 bases from V and 3 bases from J; junction bases left unmatched: 4. The CDR3 nucleotides are TGTGCCAGCAGCTTACGGACAGGTATCTACGAGCAGTACTTC. It yields the protein CASSLRTGIYEQYF.

The chain is built from TRBV18 and TRBJ2-7, with 7 bases identical to TRBD1. V dropped 3 bases and J dropped 2; count of bases not matched to a gene: 4. Germline V gives CDR1 KGHSH, CDR2 LQKENI. There are 14 residues in the CDR3. The chain's CDR3 is CASSPGQRPYEQYF. The CDR3 DNA reads TGTGCCAGCTCACCGGGACAGCGGCCCTACGAGCAGTACTTC.

Note on this clonotype: A much larger clonotype is one base distant, so this may be a read error. The chain employs TRBV12-3 or TRBV12-4 and TRBJ2-7, with D tentatively TRBD1 (6 bases). The CDR3 spans 12 residues. CDR3 bases: TGTGCCAACAGTCCTAGGGGGTACGAGCAGTACTTC. It codes for CANSPRGYEQYF.

The rearrangement links TRBV5-8 to TRBJ1-5; no clear D gene. Trimming cost V 0 bases and J 6 bases, with 1 base left between them. This CDR3 contains 11 residues. Germline V gene sequence: CDR1 SGHTS, CDR2 YDEGEE. Here the CDR3 DNA reads TGTGCCAGCAGCTTGGTTCAGCCCCAGCATTTT. Amino acid sequence: CASSLVQPQHF.